The rows below give T cell receptor beta chains drawn from one sample of a study of blood T cell repertoires in COVID-19. Measured with immunoSEQ multiplex PCR; TCRdb has only the in-frame clones, and not every one. The table includes approximately 250,000 clones, more than 75% detected once. What was sequenced was PBMCs or T cells enriched from blood (not recorded which). These receptor sequences come from a woman between 55 and 75 years old in a cohort exposed to, infected with or recovered from COVID-19 (not recorded which). The CDR3 runs from the conserved cysteine through the conserved F or W. D genes are given only for firm matches. Clone size appears in some rows only: once, few, many, or a class for an expanded clone.

D gene	V gene	clone size	J gene	CDR3 DNA	CDR3 protein
.	TRBV19	.	TRBJ1-5	TGTGCCAGTAGTATACTACGGACAGATAGCAATCAGCCCCAGCATTTT	CASSILRTDSNQPQHF
TRBD1	TRBV19	.	TRBJ2-5	TGTGCCAGTAGTGGCCGGGACAGGGTGGTGGAGACCCAGTACTTC	CASSGRDRVVETQYF
TRBD2	TRBV5-1	.	TRBJ2-1	TGCGCCAGCAGCTCGCTAGCGGGAGGGGCCAATGAGCAGTTCTTC	CASSSLAGGANEQFF
.	TRBV24-1	.	TRBJ2-7	TGTGCCACCAGTGCCGCGGGCTCCTACGAGCAGTACTTC	CATSAAGSYEQYF
TRBD1	TRBV2	.	TRBJ1-1	TGTGCCAGCACTAAGGACAGGGAAGCTTTCTTT	CASTKDREAFF
TRBD1	TRBV28	.	TRBJ1-3	TGTGCCACTTCGACAGGGAGGACCATATATTTT	CATSTGRTIYF
TRBD1	TRBV10-3	.	TRBJ1-2	TGTGCCATCAGTGGACAGGGATTCGGCTACACCTTC	CAISGQGFGYTF
.	TRBV18	.	TRBJ2-7	TGTGCCAGCTCCCACGAGAGCTCCGGGTTGGTATACGAGCAGTACTTC	CASSHESSGLVYEQYF
.	TRBV5-6	once	TRBJ1-2	TGTGCCAGCAGCGAACCGGGTCTCTATGGCTACACCTTC	CASSEPGLYGYTF
.	TRBV7-8	.	TRBJ2-7	TGTGCCAGCAGGGCCAACAGGGACCCCTACGAGCAGTACTTC	CASRANRDPYEQYF
.	TRBV11-3	.	TRBJ2-2	TGTGCCAGCAGCTTAGATAGGGGCCGGCAGGGTCGATTTGCCGGGGAGCTGTTTTTT	CASSLDRGRQGRFAGELFF
.	TRBV9	.	TRBJ2-6	TGTGCCAGCAGCCCGGAGCCGAGGGCCAACGTCCTGACTTTC	CASSPEPRANVLTF
TRBD2	TRBV7-9	.	TRBJ2-3	TGTGCCAGCAGCTCCGGGCGGGAGGAGAGGGATACGCAGTATTTT	CASSSGREERDTQYF
.	TRBV28	.	TRBJ1-5	TGTGCCAGCAGTCGGGGACATATAGGGGGCAATCAGCCCCAGCATTTT	CASSRGHIGGNQPQHF
.	TRBV25-1	.	TRBJ1-5	TGTGCCAGCAGTGAATATAATAATCAGCCCCAGCATTTT	CASSEYNNQPQHF
.	TRBV15	.	TRBJ1-2	TGTGCCACCAGCAGAGATAAGGGAAGCGTCGGAGGCTATGGCTACACCTTC	CATSRDKGSVGGYGYTF
.	TRBV12-2	once	TRBJ2-5	TGTGCAAGTCGCTTCACTCGGAGGGATCAAGAGACCCAGTACTTC	CASRFTRRDQETQYF
TRBD1	TRBV18	.	TRBJ2-2	TGTGCCAGCTCACCAAGGGGGCCAGGGGCCACCGGGGAGCTGTTTTTT	CASSPRGPGATGELFF
TRBD2	TRBV19	once	TRBJ2-2	TGTGCCAGTAGTAAGGAGGGAGGGTTACCGAACACCGGGGAGCTGTTTTTT	CASSKEGGLPNTGELFF
TRBD2	TRBV28	.	TRBJ2-7	TGTGCCAGCAGTGCTTGGACTAGCGGGAGCATGTACGAGCAGTACTTC	CASSAWTSGSMYEQYF
TRBD2	TRBV18	.	TRBJ2-3	TGTGCCAGCTCAACCCGGACTAGCGGGAGGACCGGGACAGATACGCAGTATTTT	CASSTRTSGRTGTDTQYF
.	TRBV29-1	.	TRBJ2-5	TGCAGCGTAGCCAGTCACAGGGAAGAGACCCAGTACTTC	CSVASHREETQYF
.	TRBV4-2	.	TRBJ2-7	TGTGCCAGCAGCCAAGATCTCCACGAGCAGTACTTC	CASSQDLHEQYF
.	TRBV6-5	.	TRBJ1-1	TGTGCCAGCAGCGTATACAGCTACACTGAAGCTTTCTTT	CASSVYSYTEAFF
TRBD2	TRBV28	once	TRBJ2-7	TGTGCCAGGAAGATGACTAGCGGGAGGGGTTGGCAGTACTTC	CARKMTSGRGWQYF
TRBD1	TRBV7-9	.	TRBJ1-1	TGTGCCAGCAGCTTAAGACAGGGAATGAACACTGAAGCTTTCTTT	CASSLRQGMNTEAFF
.	TRBV19	.	TRBJ2-7	TGTGCCAGTAGTATAGGGCCCTCCTACGAGCAGTACTTC	CASSIGPSYEQYF
.	TRBV18	.	TRBJ1-1	TGTGCCAGCTCACCTGCGGTGAACACTGAAGCTTTCTTT	CASSPAVNTEAFF
.	TRBV7-9	.	TRBJ2-3	TGTGCCAGCAGCTTAGTGGGAGACACAGATACGCAGTATTTT	CASSLVGDTDTQYF
TRBD1	TRBV7-2	.	TRBJ2-5	TGTGCCAGCAGCTTGGGACAGGGCGAGACCCAGTACTTC	CASSLGQGETQYF
TRBD1	TRBV27	.	TRBJ2-7	TGTGCCAGCAGTTTATCCCCTTTGACAGGGAGAACCTACGAGCAGTACTTC	CASSLSPLTGRTYEQYF
.	TRBV9	.	TRBJ1-2	TGTGCCAGCAGCCGAGAAGGGGTCTATGGCTACACCTTC	CASSREGVYGYTF
TRBD2	TRBV28	.	TRBJ2-4	TGTGCCAGCAGCGCACAAACGGGAGGGGTAGCCAAAAACATTCAGTACTTC	CASSAQTGGVAKNIQYF